Each of the 26 T cell receptor beta chains below was sequenced from the same sample in a study of beta chain features in type 1 diabetes. Study-wide results and limits: TCRB CDR3 length was moderately but significantly reduced in all four CD4+ subsets of Type 1 diabetes patients.

The investigators reverse transcribed all of the isolated RNA, so they sequenced expressed TCRB transcripts. Repertoires were generated with immunoSEQ multiplex PCR, while TCRdb's copy carries only in-frame clones and drops some. Among 20,000 to 25,000 clones listed, 68% were seen once. No antigen has been assigned to these receptors. Sequencing was carried out using stem cell memory CD4+ T cells from blood. These receptors all come from a woman between 40 and 50 years old with type 1 diabetes.

The gene calls are TRBV6-5 and TRBJ2-1, with 8 bases aligning to TRBD1. The CDR3 length is 14 residues. Per germline, CDR1 MNHEY and CDR2 SVGAGI. V shed 7 bases, J shed 5 bases, and the junction held 7 bases outside the gene matches. In DNA, the CDR3 is TGTGCCAGCAAAATGGACAGGGCGGACAATGAGCAGTTCTTC. This gives the protein CASKMDRADNEQFF.

There are a few counts of this clone. The rearrangement uses TRBV2 and TRBJ1-6; D unclear. Germline V gene lookup returns CDR1 SNHLY and CDR2 FYNNEI. The CDR3 runs to 14 residues. V was cut by 5 bases and J by 6 bases, with 11 bases left in between. The CDR3 coding sequence is TGTGCCAGCAGTCTCATACTTCGTAATTCACCCCTCCACTTT. It specifies CASSLILRNSPLHF.

This clone was recorded a few times. The chain carries TRBV18 and TRBJ2-2; perhaps TRBD2 as D (6 bases). The germline V gene has CDR1 KGHSH and CDR2 LQKENI. The CDR3 has 14 residues. With 6 bases removed from V and 6 bases from J, the gap between germline ends came to 14 bases. The CDR3: CASSPGLVAGELFF. The DNA of the CDR3 is TGTGCCAGCTCCCCGGGACTTGTGGCCGGGGAGCTGTTTTTT.

V gene TRBV7-9 combines with J gene TRBJ2-5, with D possibly TRBD1 on 5 matching bases. Looked up from germline, CDR1 is SEHNR and CDR2 is FQNEAQ (reference sequence). CDR3 size: 15 residues. V gave up 5 bases and J gave up 2 bases, with 15 bases separating them. The CDR3 DNA is TGTGCCAGCAGCCGTTTGGGGCAGACACAAGAGACCCAGTACTTC. Protein product: CASSRLGQTQETQYF.

The V and J genes are TRBV10-3 and TRBJ1-1, with TRBD1 as a possible D gene (5 bases). The CDR3 consists of 14 residues. The V gene lost 7 bases and the J gene lost 1 base, with 13 bases spanning the gap. The germline V gene has CDR1 ENHRY and CDR2 SYGVKD. The CDR3 DNA sequence: TGTGCCATCACTAGACAGAAAGCGAACACTGAAGCTTTCTTT. This gives the protein CAITRQKANTEAFF.

This chain joins TRBV28 and TRBJ2-1; TRBD1 might be the D (7 bases). From germline, CDR1 is MDHEN and CDR2 SYDVKM. CDR3 length: 16 amino acids. V was clipped by 3 bases and J by 2 bases, with 14 bases between them. This chain's CDR3 is CASSFRGGGAYNEQFF. The CDR3 region has the DNA TGTGCCAGCAGTTTCCGTGGAGGGGGCGCCTACAATGAGCAGTTCTTC. The variable domain in full, completed from reference TRBV28 and TRBJ2-1, reads DVKVTQSSRYLVKRTGEKVFLECVQDMDHENMFWYRQDPGLGLRLIYFSYDVKMKEKGDIPEGYSVSREKKERFSLILESASTNQTSMYLCASSFRGGGAYNEQFFGPGTRLTVL.

The chain employs TRBV11-1 and TRBJ2-2; tentatively, D is TRBD1 (7 bases). The CDR3 runs 15 residues. CDR1 is SGHAT and CDR2 is FQDESV in the germline V gene (reference sequence). Trimming cost V 5 bases and J 3 bases, with 13 bases left between them. The CDR3: CASSAQGGDTGELFF. The CDR3 region has the DNA TGTGCCAGCAGCGCTCAGGGGGGAGACACCGGGGAGCTGTTTTTT.

The chain employs TRBV19 and TRBJ2-7; D may be TRBD2 (6 bases). Deletions cut 5 bases from V and 3 bases from J, with 17 bases between. The V gene's germline CDR1 is LNHDA and CDR2 SQIVND (reference sequence). The CDR3 consists of 15 residues. CDR3 loop: CASSPTPGTLYEQYF. CDR3 bases: TGTGCCAGTAGTCCAACCCCCGGGACTCTCTACGAGCAGTACTTC.

V is TRBV5-1 and J is TRBJ2-4, with D maybe TRBD2 (5 bases). Trimming shortened V by 4 bases and J by 7 bases, and 15 bases separated the two germline ends. The CDR3 sequence is 14 residues long. Germline CDR1 is SGHRS and CDR2 is YFSETQ. The CDR3 is CASSPLETGNIQYF. The CDR3, as DNA: TGCGCCAGCAGCCCGTTAGAGACGGGGAACATTCAGTACTTC.

V is TRBV6-6 and J is TRBJ1-1; D is uncertain. This CDR3 has 14 residues. The V and J ends lost 2 bases and 2 bases respectively, with 9 bases between them. Germline CDR1 is MNHNY and CDR2 is SVGAGI (reference sequence). The CDR3 spells CASSYGGLNTEAFF. The CDR3 DNA reads as TGTGCCAGCAGTTACGGCGGCCTCAACACTGAAGCTTTCTTT.

This clone turned up a few times. V usage is TRBV7-9 and J usage is TRBJ1-2; D remains unclear. Trimming left V 2 bases short and J 8 bases short, with 9 bases between. The CDR3 covers 12 residues. CDR1 is SEHNR and CDR2 is FQNEAQ in the germline V gene (reference sequence). This chain's CDR3 is CASSLREAGYTF. The CDR3 DNA follows: TGTGCCAGCAGCTTAAGGGAGGCGGGCTACACCTTC.

The chain employs TRBV19 and TRBJ2-7; 11 bases are shared with TRBD1. CDR1 LNHDA and CDR2 SQIVND come from the germline V gene (reference sequence). This CDR3 is built from 16 residues. J was trimmed by 5 bases and V by 4 bases; bases with no gene match: 10. CDR3 nucleotide sequence: TGTGCCAGTAGTAAAGGAGTGGGACAGGGGGAGGACGAGCAGTACTTC. Encoded protein: CASSKGVGQGEDEQYF.

This rearrangement joins TRBV19 to TRBJ1-4; the match to TRBD1 covers 10 bases. Germline V gives CDR1 LNHDA, CDR2 SQIVND (reference sequence). The CDR3 totals 16 residues. J gave up 9 bases and V 7 bases, and 14 bases lay outside the gene matches. This CDR3 reads CASTRSSRQGAKKLFF. CDR3 bases: TGTGCCAGTACCCGATCCTCCCGACAGGGGGCAAAAAAACTGTTTTTT.

The rearrangement joins TRBV6-6 to TRBJ2-7, with no clear D. The CDR3 extends over 13 amino acids. Germline CDR1 and CDR2: MNHNY and SVGAGI (reference sequence). Trimming took off 0 bases at V and 3 bases at J, with 6 bases between the two ends. CDR3 sequence: CASSYSWSYEQYF. The CDR3 DNA reads TGTGCCAGCAGTTACTCTTGGAGCTACGAGCAGTACTTC.

This chain connects TRBV7-3 to TRBJ1-2; unclear D gene. CDR1 and CDR2 from the germline V gene are SGHTA and FQGTGA. V was pared by 2 bases and J by 7 bases, with 5 bases between. This CDR3 has 11 amino acids. In nucleotides, the CDR3 is TGTGCCAGCAGCTTAGGGAGTGGCTACACCTTC. Translating gives CASSLGSGYTF.

This clone was detected only a few times. The CDR3 DNA reads as TGCGCCAGCAGTCAATCGGACAGACAGAACACTGAAGCTTTCTTT. Translation gives CASSQSDRQNTEAFF. The chain uses TRBV23-1 and TRBJ1-1, with TRBD1 as a possible D gene (6 bases). TRBV23-1 is designated an ORF whose function remains uncertain. Trimming removed 0 bases at V and 1 base at J, with 9 bases between. There are 15 residues in the CDR3.

This clone turned up a few times. This chain uses TRBV6-6 with TRBJ1-2, with D unclear. V was clipped by 6 bases and J by 6 bases, with 20 bases between them. The CDR3 totals 15 residues. CDR1 MNHNY and CDR2 SVGAGI come from the germline V gene (reference sequence). The DNA of the CDR3 is TGTGCCAGCAGCGCTCATCCCACCCTCGGTCATGGCTACACCTTC. It specifies CASSAHPTLGHGYTF.

This chain joins TRBV28 and TRBJ1-2, with D perhaps matching TRBD1 (6 bases). The CDR3 consists of 15 residues. The germline V and J ends were trimmed by 6 bases and 1 base, with 15 bases remaining between them. From germline, CDR1 is MDHEN and CDR2 SYDVKM. The chain's CDR3 is CASSPGQTLNYGYTF. As DNA, the CDR3 is TGTGCCAGCAGCCCCGGACAGACCCTTAACTATGGCTACACCTTC.

V usage is TRBV28 and J usage is TRBJ2-5; weak D call: TRBD2 (6 bases). CDR1 is MDHEN, CDR2 SYDVKM, per germline. The CDR3 is 14 residues long. V was cut by 5 bases and J by 4 bases, with 14 bases left in between. CDR3 in amino acids: CASSPDRGRETQYF. CDR3 coding DNA: TGTGCCAGCAGTCCGGACCGGGGGAGAGAGACCCAGTACTTC.

This chain connects TRBV7-8 to TRBJ2-2; tentatively, D is TRBD1 (5 bases). The V gene's germline CDR1 is SGHVS and CDR2 FQNEAQ. The CDR3 is 15 residues long. V shed 8 bases and J shed 2 bases, with 15 bases lying between them. Here the CDR3 reads CASHRDRPNTGELFF. The CDR3 DNA sequence: TGTGCCAGCCATCGCGACAGACCCAACACCGGGGAGCTGTTTTTT.

This clone has only a few counts. The rearrangement uses TRBV9 and TRBJ1-5; 7 bases are shared with TRBD1. CDR1 and CDR2 (germline): SGDLS, YYNGEE. Trimming removed 0 bases from V and 4 bases from J; junction bases left unmatched: 4. This CDR3 has 15 residues. CDR3 sequence: CASSVEGQLNQPQHF. Written as DNA, the CDR3 is TGTGCCAGCAGCGTAGAGGGACAGCTTAATCAGCCCCAGCATTTT.

The V gene is TRBV15, the J gene TRBJ2-3, with D maybe TRBD1 (6 bases). Germline CDR1 LNHNV, CDR2 YYDKDF (reference sequence). Deletions cut 3 bases from V and 4 bases from J, with 11 bases between. The CDR3 totals 14 residues. The chain's CDR3 is CATSRDRQADTQYF. DNA for the CDR3: TGTGCCACCAGCAGGGATCGACAGGCAGATACGCAGTATTTT.

The chain joins TRBV6-5 to TRBJ2-5; the match to TRBD2 covers 7 bases. Germline V gene lookup returns CDR1 MNHEY and CDR2 SVGAGI. The CDR3 is 13 amino acids. J lost 5 bases, V lost 4 bases, and 4 bases had no gene match. The CDR3 nucleotides read TGTGCCAGCAGTTTTATGGGAGGGGAGACCCAGTACTTC. Its translation: CASSFMGGETQYF.

This rearrangement joins TRBV5-1 to TRBJ2-7; 7 bases are a match to TRBD2. Germline V gene sequence: CDR1 SGHRS, CDR2 YFSETQ. V lost 4 bases and J lost 4; bases outside the gene matches: 5. The CDR3 has 13 residues. This CDR3 is CASSLADGYEQYF. The CDR3 DNA sequence: TGCGCCAGCAGCCTAGCGGACGGTTACGAGCAGTACTTC.

This clone was observed a few times. The chain employs TRBV6-5 and TRBJ2-7; D call uncertain. Germline-derived CDR1 and CDR2 are MNHEY and SVGAGI. The CDR3 covers 15 residues. Between the trimmed V and J ends, which lost 0 bases and 3 bases, there was a span of 12 bases. The CDR3 DNA reads as TGTGCCAGCAGTTACTCGGCAGGCCAAGGCTACGAGCAGTACTTC. This sequence encodes CASSYSAGQGYEQYF.

The chain couples TRBV29-1 to TRBJ1-4, with D perhaps TRBD1 (5 bases). Deletions cut 4 bases from V and 5 bases from J, with 11 bases between. Germline assignment: CDR1 SQVTM and CDR2 ANQGSEA. This CDR3 spans 13 amino acids. CDR3 bases: TGCAGCGTTGCGAGGACATCGAATGAAAAACTGTTTTTT. This gives the protein CSVARTSNEKLFF.